The sequence of this T cell receptor beta chain was determined in a study of radiotherapy plus CTLA-4 blockade in lung cancer. Overall study findings and caveats: Response was reportedly best predicted by early blood T cell clone dynamics, with interferon-beta.

Profiled with immunoSEQ multiplex PCR; TCRdb holds only in-frame clones, not every one. The sample lists roughly 80,000 clones; 60% to 85% were seen once. Germline V lookup: CDR1 GTSNPN, CDR2 SVGIG (reference sequence). The CDR3 is 14 amino acids. Trimming at V came to 4 bases and at J to 4 bases, leaving 5 bases not matched to a gene. As regards this clone: Its antigen remains unknown.

Sequencing was performed on peripheral blood, taken from a patient treated with radiotherapy plus ipilimumab. V and J are TRBV30 and TRBJ1-5; 9 bases fit TRBD1. This clonotype was sampled from a human donor with non-small cell lung cancer who had a partial response to radiotherapy plus ipilimumab. Some clones in this sample may be carry-over from other donors' samples. The DNA of the CDR3 is TGTGCCTGGAAAGGTGGGACAGGGAATCAGCCCCAGCATTTT. Translated, it gives CAWKGGTGNQPQHF.